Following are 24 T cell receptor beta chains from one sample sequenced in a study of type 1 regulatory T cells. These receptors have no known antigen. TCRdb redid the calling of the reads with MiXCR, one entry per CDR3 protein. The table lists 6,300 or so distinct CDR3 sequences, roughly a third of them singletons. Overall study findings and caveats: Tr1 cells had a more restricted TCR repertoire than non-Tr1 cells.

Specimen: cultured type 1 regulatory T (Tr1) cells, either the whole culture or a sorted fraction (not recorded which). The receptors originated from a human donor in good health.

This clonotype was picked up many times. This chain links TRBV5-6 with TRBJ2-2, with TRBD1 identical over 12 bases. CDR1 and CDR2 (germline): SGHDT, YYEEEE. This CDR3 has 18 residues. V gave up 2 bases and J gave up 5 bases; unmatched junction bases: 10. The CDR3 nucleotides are TGTGCCAGCAGCTTCTATTTTGGGGACAGGGGGCGGACCGGGGAGCTGTTTTTT. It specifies CASSFYFGDRGRTGELFF.

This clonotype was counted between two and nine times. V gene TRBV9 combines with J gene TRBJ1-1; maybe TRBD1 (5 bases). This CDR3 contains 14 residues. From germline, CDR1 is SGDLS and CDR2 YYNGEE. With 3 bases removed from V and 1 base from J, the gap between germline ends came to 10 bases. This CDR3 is CASSAVGGNTEAFF. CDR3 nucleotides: TGTGCCAGCAGCGCAGTCGGGGGGAACACTGAAGCTTTCTTT.

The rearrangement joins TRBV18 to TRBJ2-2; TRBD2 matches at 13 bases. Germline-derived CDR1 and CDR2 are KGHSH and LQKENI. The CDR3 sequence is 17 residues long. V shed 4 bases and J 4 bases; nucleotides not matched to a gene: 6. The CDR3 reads CASSRQTSGRFTGELFF. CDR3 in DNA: TGTGCCAGCTCACGCCAGACTAGCGGGAGGTTCACCGGGGAGCTGTTTTTT.

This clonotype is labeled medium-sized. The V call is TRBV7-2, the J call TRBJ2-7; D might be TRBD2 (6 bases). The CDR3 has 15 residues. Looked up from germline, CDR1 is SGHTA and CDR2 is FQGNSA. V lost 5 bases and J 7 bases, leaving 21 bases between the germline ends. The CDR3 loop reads CASSLRLGLEGEQYF. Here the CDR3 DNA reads TGTGCCAGCAGCCTCCGACTAGGTTTGGAGGGGGAGCAGTACTTC.

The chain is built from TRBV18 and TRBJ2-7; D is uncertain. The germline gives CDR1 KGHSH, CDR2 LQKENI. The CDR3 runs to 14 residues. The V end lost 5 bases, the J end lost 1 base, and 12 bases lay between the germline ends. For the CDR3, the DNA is TGTGCCAGCTCAAAGCTCCCAGCTTCCTACGAGCAGTACTTC. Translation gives CASSKLPASYEQYF.

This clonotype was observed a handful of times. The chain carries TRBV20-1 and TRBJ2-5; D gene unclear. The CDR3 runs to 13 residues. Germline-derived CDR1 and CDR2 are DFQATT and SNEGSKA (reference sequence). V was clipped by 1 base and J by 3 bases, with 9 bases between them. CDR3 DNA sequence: TGCAGTGCTAGAGTGGGGTCCAAAGAGACCCAGTACTTC. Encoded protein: CSARVGSKETQYF.

The CDR3 loop reads CSATQGFLYEQYF. For the CDR3, the DNA is TGCAGTGCTACCCAGGGATTTTTATACGAGCAGTACTTC. This chain joins TRBV20-1 and TRBJ2-7; perhaps TRBD1 as D (5 bases). Germline CDR1 DFQATT, CDR2 SNEGSKA (reference sequence). Trimming shortened V by 4 bases and J by 4 bases, and 14 bases separated the two germline ends. The CDR3 length is 13 residues.

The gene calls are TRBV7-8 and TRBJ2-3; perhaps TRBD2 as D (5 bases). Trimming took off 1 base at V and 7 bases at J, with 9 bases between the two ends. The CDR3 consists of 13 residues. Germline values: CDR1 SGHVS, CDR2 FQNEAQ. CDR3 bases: TGTGCCAGCAGCTTAGAAGCGGCCAATACGCAGTATTTT. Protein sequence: CASSLEAANTQYF. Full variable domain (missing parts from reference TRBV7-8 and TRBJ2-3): GAGVSQSPRYKVAKRGQDVALRCDPISGHVSLFWYQQALGQGPEFLTYFQNEAQLDKSGLPSDRFFAERPEGSVSTLKIQRTQQEDSAVYLCASSLEAANTQYFGPGTRLTVL.

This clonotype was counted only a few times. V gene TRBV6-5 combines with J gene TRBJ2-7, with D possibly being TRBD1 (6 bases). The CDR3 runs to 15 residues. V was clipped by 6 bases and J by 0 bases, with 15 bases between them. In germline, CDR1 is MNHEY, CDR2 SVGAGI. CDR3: CASSRSGHSSYEQYF. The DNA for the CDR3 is TGTGCCAGCAGCCGATCGGGACACAGCTCCTACGAGCAGTACTTC.

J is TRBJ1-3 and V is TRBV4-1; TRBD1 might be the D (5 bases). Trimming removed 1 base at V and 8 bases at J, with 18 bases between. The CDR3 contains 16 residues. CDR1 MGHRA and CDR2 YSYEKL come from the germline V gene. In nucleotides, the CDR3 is TGCGCCAGCAGCCAAGTGGAGGGGCATCCGGGCGACACCATATATTTT. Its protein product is CASSQVEGHPGDTIYF.

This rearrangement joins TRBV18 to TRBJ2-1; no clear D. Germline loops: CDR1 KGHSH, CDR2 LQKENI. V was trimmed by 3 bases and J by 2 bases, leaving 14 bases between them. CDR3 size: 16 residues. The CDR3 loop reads CASSPQQQTTYNEQFF. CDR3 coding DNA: TGTGCCAGCTCACCTCAGCAGCAGACAACCTACAATGAGCAGTTCTTC.

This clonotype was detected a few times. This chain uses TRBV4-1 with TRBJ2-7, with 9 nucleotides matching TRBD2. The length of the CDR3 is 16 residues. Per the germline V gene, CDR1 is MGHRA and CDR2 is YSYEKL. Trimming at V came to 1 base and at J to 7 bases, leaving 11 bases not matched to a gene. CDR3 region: CASSQGSGTSSWEQYF. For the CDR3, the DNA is TGCGCCAGCAGCCAAGGCTCGGGGACTAGCTCATGGGAGCAGTACTTC.

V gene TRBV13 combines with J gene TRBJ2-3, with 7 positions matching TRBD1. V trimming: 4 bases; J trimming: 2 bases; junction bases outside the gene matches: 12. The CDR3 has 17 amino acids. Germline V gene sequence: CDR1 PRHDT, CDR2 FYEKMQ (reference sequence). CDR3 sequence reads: CASSSNRGTPDTDTQYF. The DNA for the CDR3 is TGTGCCAGCAGCTCGAACAGGGGCACGCCCGACACAGATACGCAGTATTTT.

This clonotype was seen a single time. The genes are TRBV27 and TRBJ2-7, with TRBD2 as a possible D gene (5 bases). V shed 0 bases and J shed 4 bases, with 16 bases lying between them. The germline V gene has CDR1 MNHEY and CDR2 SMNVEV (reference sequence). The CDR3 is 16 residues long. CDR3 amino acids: CASSLSPITTKYEQYF. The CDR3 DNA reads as TGTGCCAGCAGTTTATCGCCGATAACGACTAAATACGAGCAGTACTTC.

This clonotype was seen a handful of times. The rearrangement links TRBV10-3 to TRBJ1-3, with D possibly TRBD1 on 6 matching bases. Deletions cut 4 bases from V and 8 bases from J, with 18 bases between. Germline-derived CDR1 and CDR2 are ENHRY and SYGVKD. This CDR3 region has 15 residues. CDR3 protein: CAISVSRQDGDTIYF. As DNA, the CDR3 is TGTGCCATCAGTGTGTCGAGACAGGACGGTGACACCATATATTTT.

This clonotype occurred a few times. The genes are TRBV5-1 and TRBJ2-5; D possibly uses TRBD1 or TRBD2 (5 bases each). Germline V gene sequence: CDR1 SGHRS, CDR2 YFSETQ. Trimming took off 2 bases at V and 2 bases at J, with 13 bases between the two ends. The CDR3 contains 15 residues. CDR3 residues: CASSFMLEGQETQYF. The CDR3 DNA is TGCGCCAGCAGCTTTATGTTAGAGGGGCAAGAGACCCAGTACTTC.

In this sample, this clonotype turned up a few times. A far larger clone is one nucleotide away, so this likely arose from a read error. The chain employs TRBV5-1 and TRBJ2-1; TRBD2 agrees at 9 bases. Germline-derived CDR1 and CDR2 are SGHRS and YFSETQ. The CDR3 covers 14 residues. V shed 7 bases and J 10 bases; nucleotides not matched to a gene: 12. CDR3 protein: CASGANLAGNEQFF. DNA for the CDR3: TGCGCCAGCGGAGCGAACCTAGCGGGAAACGAGCAGTTCTTC.

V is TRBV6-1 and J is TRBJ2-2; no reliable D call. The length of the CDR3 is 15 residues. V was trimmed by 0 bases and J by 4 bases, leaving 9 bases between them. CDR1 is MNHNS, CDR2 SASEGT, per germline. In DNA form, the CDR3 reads TGTGCCAGCAGTGAAGCCACAGTGAGCACCGGGGAGCTGTTTTTT. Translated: CASSEATVSTGELFF.

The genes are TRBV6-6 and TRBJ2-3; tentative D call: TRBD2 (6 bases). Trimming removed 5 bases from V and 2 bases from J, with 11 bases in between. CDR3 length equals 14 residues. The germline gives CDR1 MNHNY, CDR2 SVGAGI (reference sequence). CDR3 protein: CASSGGSDTDTQYF. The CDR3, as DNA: TGTGCCAGCAGTGGGGGGAGCGACACAGATACGCAGTATTTT.

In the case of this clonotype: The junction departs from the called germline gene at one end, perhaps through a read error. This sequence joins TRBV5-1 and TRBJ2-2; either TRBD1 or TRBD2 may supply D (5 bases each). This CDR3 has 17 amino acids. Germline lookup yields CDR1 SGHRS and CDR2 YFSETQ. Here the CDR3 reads CASNLGPVAGLTGELFF. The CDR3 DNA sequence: TGTGCCAGCAACTTGGGACCCGTGGCAGGGCTAACCGGGGAGCTGTTTTTT.

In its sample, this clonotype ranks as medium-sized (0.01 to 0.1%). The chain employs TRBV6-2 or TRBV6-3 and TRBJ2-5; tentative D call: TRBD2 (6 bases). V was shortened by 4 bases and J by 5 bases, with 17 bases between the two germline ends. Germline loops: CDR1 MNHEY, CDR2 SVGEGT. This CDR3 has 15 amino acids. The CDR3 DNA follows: TGTGCCAGCAGTTGGACGGGAGTACCGTCGGAGACCCAGTACTTC. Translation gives CASSWTGVPSETQYF.

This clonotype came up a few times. In DNA form, the CDR3 reads TGCGCCAGCAGGACAGGGGGCCGACAGGATGAAAAACTGTTTTTT. Protein sequence: CASRTGGRQDEKLFF. The V and J genes are TRBV5-1 and TRBJ1-4, with 10 bases identical to TRBD1. V gave up 5 bases and J gave up 6 bases; unmatched junction bases: 7. Per germline, CDR1 SGHRS and CDR2 YFSETQ. The CDR3 sequence is 15 residues long.

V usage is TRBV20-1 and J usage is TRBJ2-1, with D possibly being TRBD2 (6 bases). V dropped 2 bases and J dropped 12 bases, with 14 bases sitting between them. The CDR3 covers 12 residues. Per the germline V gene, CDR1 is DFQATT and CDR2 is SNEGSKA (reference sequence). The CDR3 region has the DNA TGCAGTGCTAGAAAAAGACTAGTTGGGCAGTTCTTC. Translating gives CSARKRLVGQFF.

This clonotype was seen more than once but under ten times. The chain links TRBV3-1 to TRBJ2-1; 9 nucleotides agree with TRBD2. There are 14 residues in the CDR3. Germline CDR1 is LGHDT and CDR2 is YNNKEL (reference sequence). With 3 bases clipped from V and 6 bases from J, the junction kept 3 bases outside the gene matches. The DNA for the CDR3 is TGTGCCAGCAGCCACCCACTAGCGGGCAATGAGCAGTTCTTC. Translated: CASSHPLAGNEQFF.